This T cell receptor (beta chain) was sequenced in a study of shared clonotypes between healthy human individuals. Study-wide background: Per donor, CD8 memory used one plate, CD8 naive used two, CD4 memory used three and CD4 naive used three.

Each subset's genomic DNA was shared equally among a number of immunoSEQ plates. The repertoire was sequenced with immunoSEQ multiplex PCR; TCRdb's copy has only in-frame clones and lacks some. The table includes about a million clones, about 72% detected once. Points from the study as a whole: Sharing across four donors was highest in naive CD4 (approximately 5%) and lowest in memory CD8 (about 0.4%).

Regarding this clone: Its antigen is not identified.

Between the trimmed V and J ends, which lost 2 bases and 6 bases, there was a span of 15 bases. The germline CDR1 and CDR2 sequences are SGDLS and YYNGEE. The length of the CDR3 is 15 residues. This chain joins TRBV9 and TRBJ2-1; D call uncertain. The sample comprised memory CD4+ T cells from PBMCs. Indicated subset: CD45RA-negative fraction. The receptor comes from a young man in good health. Some clones in this sample may be carry-over from other donors' samples. The CDR3 sequence is CASSVGGREINEQFF. CDR3 in DNA: TGTGCCAGCAGCGTGGGCGGACGCGAAATCAATGAGCAGTTCTTC.